Presented here are 27 T cell receptor beta chains from one specimen sequenced in a study of post-analysis software for immune sequencing data (dated by TCRdb to about 2015). Beyond this particular receptor, the publication reports: Significantly higher frequencies in patients than in controls were found for five or six TRBV segments, including TRBV5-6, TRBV5-1 and TRBV20-1.

The antigens for these receptors are not known. The library was generated by PCR. TCRdb lists the instrument as Illumina HiSeq 2500. To reduce PCR and sequencing biases, unique molecular identifiers were built into the TCR beta cDNA libraries. The raw public reads went through TCRdb reprocessing: fastp at Q25, MiXCR clone calling, in-frame beta chains kept. Rows with a matching CDR3 protein are joined into one entry that keeps the most common DNA and genes. The sample table records roughly 670,000 distinct CDR3 sequences; 55% to 60% of these occur just once. About 11% of the sample is held by the ten biggest clonotypes. Sequenced sample: blood. The source of these receptors is a girl aged 2-10 years with multiple sclerosis.

CDR3 in amino acids: CASSWTAGTEAFF. The CDR3 DNA follows: TGTGCCAGCAGTTGGACAGCCGGGACTGAAGCTTTCTTT. The chain recombines TRBV12-3 or TRBV12-4 with TRBJ1-1, with D tentatively TRBD1 (6 bases). V lost 4 bases to trimming and J lost 5 bases, with 11 bases between them. The CDR3 is made up of 13 amino acids.

This clonotype was seen a few times. The rearrangement joins TRBV29-1 to TRBJ2-1; 13 bases are shared with TRBD2. The CDR3 loop spans 15 amino acids. The V gene's germline CDR1 is SQVTM and CDR2 ANQGSEA. Losses at the gene ends were 7 bases for V and 7 bases for J; bases not matched to a gene: 10. CDR3 bases: TGCAGCGCAACTAGCGGGAGGGCCACGGAGAATGAGCAGTTCTTC. This gives the protein CSATSGRATENEQFF.

This clonotype turned up a few times. The rearrangement joins TRBV5-1 to TRBJ2-6, with D uncertain. V lost 0 bases to trimming and J lost 0 bases, with 10 bases between them. Per germline, CDR1 SGHRS and CDR2 YFSETQ. The CDR3 has 17 residues. CDR3 in amino acids: CASSLEVRTSGANVLTF. The CDR3 DNA follows: TGCGCCAGCAGCTTGGAGGTCAGAACCTCTGGGGCCAACGTCCTGACTTTC.

The chain couples TRBV29-1 to TRBJ1-2; 8 nucleotides line up with TRBD1. The V gene's germline CDR1 is SQVTM and CDR2 ANQGSEA. This CDR3 has 11 residues. V lost 7 bases and J lost 7; bases outside the gene matches: 5. CDR3 bases: TGCAGCGAGACAGGGGAGGCTGGCTACACCTTC. The encoded protein is CSETGEAGYTF.

The chain employs TRBV29-1 and TRBJ2-4; possibly TRBD2 for D (5 bases). The CDR3 runs 11 residues. Trimming removed 4 bases from V and 5 bases from J, with 6 bases in between. Germline CDR1 is SQVTM and CDR2 is ANQGSEA. The CDR3 coding sequence is TGCAGCGTTGGGCGGGAAAACATTCAGTACTTC. Translating gives CSVGRENIQYF.

The V gene is TRBV28, the J gene TRBJ2-1; 9 nucleotides agree with TRBD2. V trimming: 3 bases; J trimming: 7 bases; junction bases outside the gene matches: 13. This CDR3 has 17 amino acids. The germline CDR1 and CDR2 sequences are MDHEN and SYDVKM. The CDR3 protein is CASSFLRPSGMGNEQFF. Written as DNA, the CDR3 is TGTGCCAGCAGTTTCCTCCGTCCTAGCGGGATGGGGAATGAGCAGTTCTTC.

The J gene is TRBJ2-3, the V gene TRBV28; 8 bases map to TRBD2. CDR3 size: 15 residues. The trim removed 8 bases at V and 0 bases at J, leaving 7 bases unmatched. The V gene's germline CDR1 is MDHEN and CDR2 SYDVKM. This chain's CDR3 is CASGGTSFSTDTQYF. CDR3 in DNA: TGTGCCAGCGGGGGGACTAGTTTTAGCACAGATACGCAGTATTTT.

The rearrangement joins TRBV28 to TRBJ2-7, with D uncertain. CDR1 and CDR2 (germline): MDHEN, SYDVKM. The CDR3 sequence is 13 residues long. Between the trimmed V and J ends, which lost 6 bases and 0 bases, there was a span of 9 bases. In DNA form, the CDR3 reads TGTGCCAGCAGGAGAAAGAGCTCCTACGAGCAGTACTTC. This encodes CASRRKSSYEQYF. Full variable domain (remainder filled in from reference TRBV28 and TRBJ2-7): DVKVTQSSRYLVKRTGEKVFLECVQDMDHENMFWYRQDPGLGLRLIYFSYDVKMKEKGDIPEGYSVSREKKERFSLILESASTNQTSMYLCASRRKSSYEQYFGPGTRLTVT.

This chain uses TRBV5-1 with TRBJ2-5; D remains unclear. V dropped 0 bases and J dropped 0 bases, with 6 bases sitting between them. Germline CDR1 reads SGHRS; CDR2 reads YFSETQ. CDR3 size: 14 residues. In DNA form, the CDR3 reads TGCGCCAGCAGCTTGGTATCGCACCAAGAGACCCAGTACTTC. Translated: CASSLVSHQETQYF.

The table lists this clonotype with a count of one. This rearrangement joins TRBV7-9 to TRBJ2-1; TRBD1 aligns across 11 bases. Germline lookup yields CDR1 SEHNR and CDR2 FQNEAQ (reference sequence). The CDR3 is 16 residues long. Germline trimming cut 5 bases from V and 3 bases from J; bases unmatched to any gene: 6. The CDR3 coding sequence is TGTGCCAGCAGCCGGACAGGGGGCCCGGGCTACAATGAGCAGTTCTTC. Protein sequence: CASSRTGGPGYNEQFF.

This chain joins TRBV10-2 and TRBJ2-1; 7 nucleotides agree with TRBD1. V trimming: 6 bases; J trimming: 9 bases; junction bases outside the gene matches: 11. CDR1 is WSHSY and CDR2 is SAAADI in the germline V gene. CDR3 length: 14 residues. The CDR3 DNA reads as TGCGCCAGCAGGGAGGACAGGATTTCGGGTGAGCAGTTCTTC. It yields the protein CASREDRISGEQFF.

This clonotype showed up just a few times. J is TRBJ2-1 and V is TRBV6-5; 7 positions agree with TRBD1. The trim removed 6 bases at V and 5 bases at J, leaving 4 bases unmatched. This CDR3 region has 13 residues. Germline lookup yields CDR1 MNHEY and CDR2 SVGAGI. This chain's CDR3 is CASSLRGNNEQFF. The CDR3 DNA reads as TGTGCCAGCAGCCTCAGGGGGAACAATGAGCAGTTCTTC.

This chain connects TRBV5-1 to TRBJ1-1; D is unclear. The germline CDR1 and CDR2 sequences are SGHRS and YFSETQ. Trimming took 2 bases from V and 6 from J, leaving 11 bases between them. The CDR3 is 13 residues long. CDR3 residues: CASSLPAGAEAFF. In DNA, the CDR3 is TGCGCCAGCAGCTTACCAGCCGGGGCTGAAGCTTTCTTT.

This chain links TRBV20-1 with TRBJ1-2, with 10 bases fitting TRBD1. The CDR3 has 16 amino acids. CDR1 and CDR2 (germline): DFQATT, SNEGSKA (reference sequence). The J segment lost 1 base and the V segment lost 5 bases, leaving 10 bases of the junction unmatched. The CDR3 spells CSAPGQGGPNNYGYTF. CDR3 coding DNA: TGCAGTGCTCCTGGACAGGGGGGGCCAAATAACTATGGCTACACCTTC.

This clonotype was seen only a few times. The J gene is TRBJ1-1, the V gene TRBV6-5; no definite D call. Trimming took 5 bases from V and 4 from J, leaving 11 bases between them. Germline loops: CDR1 MNHEY, CDR2 SVGAGI. This CDR3 has 13 amino acids. This chain's CDR3 is CASSTPPATEAFF. The CDR3 nucleotides are TGTGCCAGCAGTACCCCTCCGGCCACTGAAGCTTTCTTT.

The rearrangement uses TRBV7-9 and TRBJ2-1; D unclear. The CDR3 has 13 amino acids. Germline V lookup: CDR1 SEHNR, CDR2 FQNEAQ (reference sequence). Trimming took off 5 bases at V and 5 bases at J, with 10 bases between the two ends. The CDR3 DNA sequence: TGTGCCAGCAGCCCCGACGCAAACAATGAGCAGTTCTTC. Amino acid sequence: CASSPDANNEQFF.

The genes are TRBV6-1 and TRBJ2-3, with TRBD1 matching over 9 bases. The CDR3 length is 15 residues. The V gene end was trimmed by 7 bases and the J gene end by 1 base; junction bases not matched to a gene: 6. CDR1 and CDR2 (germline): MNHNS, SASEGT. The CDR3 loop is CASTSQGAGTDTQYF. For the CDR3, the DNA is TGTGCCAGCACCTCACAGGGGGCCGGCACAGATACGCAGTATTTT.

This clonotype was recorded a few times. The chain uses TRBV7-6 and TRBJ2-1; TRBD2 matches 11 bases. This CDR3 region has 17 residues. Germline-derived CDR1 and CDR2 are SGHVS and FNYEAQ. V lost 5 bases and J lost 4; bases outside the gene matches: 10. The CDR3 DNA reads as TGTGCCAGCAGCCCCGAGACTAGCGGGGCTCTATACAATGAGCAGTTCTTC. This sequence encodes CASSPETSGALYNEQFF.

This clonotype has just a few counts. V gene TRBV12-3 or TRBV12-4 combines with J gene TRBJ1-2, with D possibly matching TRBD1 (6 bases). The V end lost 5 bases, the J end lost 3 bases, and 13 bases lay between the germline ends. CDR3 size: 14 residues. CDR3 protein: CASSVQGYDYGYTF. CDR3 in DNA: TGTGCCAGCAGTGTACAGGGATACGACTATGGCTACACCTTC.

The V gene is TRBV6-1, the J gene TRBJ2-3; 12 positions match TRBD2. The CDR3 runs 17 residues. Germline V gene data show CDR1 as MNHNS and CDR2 as SASEGT. The junction had 11 bases not matched to a gene; V was cut back by 5 bases and J by 5 bases. The CDR3 DNA reads as TGTGCCAGCAGTAAACCTAGACTAGCGGGAGCTGTAGATACGCAGTATTTT. It specifies CASSKPRLAGAVDTQYF.

As DNA, the CDR3 is TGTGCCAGCAGCGATCTTTACCCCTCCTTCGATGAGCAGTTCTTC. As protein: CASSDLYPSFDEQFF. V is TRBV7-2 and J is TRBJ2-1; D not certain. The V end lost 5 bases, the J end lost 8 bases, and 19 bases lay between the germline ends. The germline gives CDR1 SGHTA, CDR2 FQGNSA. CDR3 length equals 15 residues.

This clonotype was counted a few times. CDR3 sequence: CASSLTGFTEAFF. The CDR3 DNA reads as TGTGCCAGCAGCTTAACAGGGTTCACTGAAGCTTTCTTT. The V call is TRBV5-6, the J call TRBJ1-1; D is perhaps TRBD1 (6 bases). Germline V gene data show CDR1 as SGHDT and CDR2 as YYEEEE. CDR3 size: 13 residues. V lost 2 bases to trimming and J lost 4 bases, with 9 bases between them.

This clonotype showed up just a few times. V gene TRBV10-3 combines with J gene TRBJ2-7, with 8 nucleotides matching TRBD1. The J call may be faulty, since TRBJ2-5 better matches the DNA end. The CDR3 extends over 13 amino acids. Germline V lookup: CDR1 ENHRY, CDR2 SYGVKD. In nucleotides, the CDR3 is TGTGCCATCAGGCCAGGGGGCTTGGAGACCCAGTACTTC. The encoded protein is CAIRPGGLETQYF.

This rearrangement joins TRBV24-1 to TRBJ1-5; TRBD1 matches at 7 bases. This CDR3 is built from 18 residues. Germline CDR1 is KGHDR and CDR2 is SFDVKD. V gave up 9 bases and J gave up 0 bases; unmatched junction bases: 16. Here the CDR3 DNA reads TGTGCCACCCATAAGAAGAAGGACAGGCGAGATAGCAATCAGCCCCAGCATTTT. It is translated as CATHKKKDRRDSNQPQHF.

The V gene is TRBV29-1, the J gene TRBJ2-3, with TRBD2 as a possible D gene (6 bases). Trimming removed 2 bases from V and 3 bases from J, with 21 bases in between. The CDR3 spans 17 residues. The germline gives CDR1 SQVTM, CDR2 ANQGSEA. CDR3: CSVEYSAQPRGTDTQYF. Written as DNA, the CDR3 is TGCAGCGTTGAATATTCCGCCCAACCTCGGGGGACAGATACGCAGTATTTT.

This clonotype was recorded a few times. The gene calls are TRBV10-2 and TRBJ1-6, with a weak D call TRBD1 (6 bases). The CDR3 spans 13 residues. Trimming left V 10 bases short and J 7 bases short, with 14 bases between. Per germline, CDR1 WSHSY and CDR2 SAAADI. The CDR3 sequence is CAIGRTENSPLHF. CDR3 coding DNA: TGCGCCATCGGTAGGACAGAGAATTCACCCCTCCACTTT.

The rearrangement links TRBV20-1 to TRBJ2-7; the D is unclear. V gave up 0 bases and J gave up 2 bases, with 11 bases separating them. Germline V lookup: CDR1 DFQATT, CDR2 SNEGSKA (reference sequence). This CDR3 comprises 14 residues. The CDR3 region has the DNA TGCAGTGCTAGAGACCGGACCGATGCCTACGAGCAGTACTTC. Residues: CSARDRTDAYEQYF.